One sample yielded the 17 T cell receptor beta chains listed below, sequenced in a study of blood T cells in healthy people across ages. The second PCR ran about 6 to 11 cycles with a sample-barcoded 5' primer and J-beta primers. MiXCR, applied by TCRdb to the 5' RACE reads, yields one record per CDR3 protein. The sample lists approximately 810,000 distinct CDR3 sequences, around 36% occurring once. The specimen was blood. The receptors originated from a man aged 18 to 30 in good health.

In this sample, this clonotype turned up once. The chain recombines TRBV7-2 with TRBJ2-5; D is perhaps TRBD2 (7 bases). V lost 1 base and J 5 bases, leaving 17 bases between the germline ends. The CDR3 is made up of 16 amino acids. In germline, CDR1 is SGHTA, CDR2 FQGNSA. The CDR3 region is CASSLGGGGSLETQYF. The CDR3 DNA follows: TGTGCCAGCAGCTTAGGGGGGGGCGGGAGTTTGGAGACCCAGTACTTC.

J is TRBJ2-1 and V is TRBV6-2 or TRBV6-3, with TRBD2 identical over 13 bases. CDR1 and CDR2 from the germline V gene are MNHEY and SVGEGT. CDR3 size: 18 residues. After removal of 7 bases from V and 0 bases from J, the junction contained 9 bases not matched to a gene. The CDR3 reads CASNGLAGEISSYNEQFF. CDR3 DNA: TGTGCCAGCAACGGACTAGCGGGGGAAATTAGCTCCTACAATGAGCAGTTCTTC.

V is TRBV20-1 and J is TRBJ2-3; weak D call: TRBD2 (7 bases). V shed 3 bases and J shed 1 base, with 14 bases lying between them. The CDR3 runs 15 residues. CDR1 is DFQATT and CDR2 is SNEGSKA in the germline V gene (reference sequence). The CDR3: CSASVRGAGTDTQYF. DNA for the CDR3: TGCAGTGCTAGTGTCCGGGGGGCGGGCACAGATACGCAGTATTTT.

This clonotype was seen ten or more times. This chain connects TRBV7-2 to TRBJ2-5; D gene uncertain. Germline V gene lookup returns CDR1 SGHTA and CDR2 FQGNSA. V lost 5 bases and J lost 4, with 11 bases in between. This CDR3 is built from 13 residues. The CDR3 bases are TGTGCCAGCAGCCAATCGGGTCTAGAGACCCAGTACTTC. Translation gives CASSQSGLETQYF.

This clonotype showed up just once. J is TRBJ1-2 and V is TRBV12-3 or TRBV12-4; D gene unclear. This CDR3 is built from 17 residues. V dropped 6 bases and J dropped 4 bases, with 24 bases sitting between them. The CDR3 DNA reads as TGTGCCAGCAGCCCAACTACAATGACAAGGCCTGGCTATGGCTACACCTTC. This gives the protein CASSPTTMTRPGYGYTF.

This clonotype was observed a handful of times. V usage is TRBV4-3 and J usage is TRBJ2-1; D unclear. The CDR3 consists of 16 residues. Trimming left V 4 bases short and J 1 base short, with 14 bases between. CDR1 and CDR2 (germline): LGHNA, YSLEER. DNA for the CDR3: TGCGCCAGCAGCCGGGATCGGACGCGGTCCTACAATGAGCAGTTCTTC. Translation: CASSRDRTRSYNEQFF.

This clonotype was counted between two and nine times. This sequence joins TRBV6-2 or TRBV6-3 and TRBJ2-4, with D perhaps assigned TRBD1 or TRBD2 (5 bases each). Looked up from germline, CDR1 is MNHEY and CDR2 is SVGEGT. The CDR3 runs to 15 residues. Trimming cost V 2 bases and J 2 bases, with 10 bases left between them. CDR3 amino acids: CASSYIGGSKNIQYF. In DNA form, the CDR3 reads TGTGCCAGCAGTTACATTGGGGGTTCCAAAAACATTCAGTACTTC.

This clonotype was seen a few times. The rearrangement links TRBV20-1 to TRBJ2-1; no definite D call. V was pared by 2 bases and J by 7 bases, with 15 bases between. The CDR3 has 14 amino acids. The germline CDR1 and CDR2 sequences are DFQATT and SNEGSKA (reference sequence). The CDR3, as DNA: TGCAGTGCTAGAATGACCGCCCGACGGAATGAGCAGTTCTTC. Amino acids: CSARMTARRNEQFF.

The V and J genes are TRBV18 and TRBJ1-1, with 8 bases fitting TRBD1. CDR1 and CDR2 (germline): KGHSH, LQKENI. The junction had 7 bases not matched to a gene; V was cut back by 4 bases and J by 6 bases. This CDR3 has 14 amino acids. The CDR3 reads CASSQQGAGAEAFF. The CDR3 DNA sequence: TGTGCCAGCTCACAGCAGGGGGCCGGCGCTGAAGCTTTCTTT.

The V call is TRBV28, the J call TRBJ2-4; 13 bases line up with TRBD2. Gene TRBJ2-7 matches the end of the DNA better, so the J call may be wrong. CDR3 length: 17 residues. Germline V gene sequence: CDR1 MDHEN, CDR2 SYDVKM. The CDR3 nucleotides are TGTGCCAGCAGTCCGAACACACTAGCGGGAGGGATCTACGAGCAGTACTTC. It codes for CASSPNTLAGGIYEQYF.

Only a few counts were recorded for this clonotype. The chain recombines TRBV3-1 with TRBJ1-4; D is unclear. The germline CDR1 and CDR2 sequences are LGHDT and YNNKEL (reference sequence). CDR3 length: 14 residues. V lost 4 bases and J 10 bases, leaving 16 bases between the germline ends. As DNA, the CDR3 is TGTGCCAGCAGCCCCCAACCTGAGGAGCCAAAACTGTTTTTT. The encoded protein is CASSPQPEEPKLFF. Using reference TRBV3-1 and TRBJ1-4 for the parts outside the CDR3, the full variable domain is DTAVSQTPKYLVTQMGNDKSIKCEQNLGHDTMYWYKQDSKKFLKIMFSYNNKELIINETVPNRFSPKSPDKAHLNLHINSLELGDSAVYFCASSPQPEEPKLFFGSGTQLSVL.

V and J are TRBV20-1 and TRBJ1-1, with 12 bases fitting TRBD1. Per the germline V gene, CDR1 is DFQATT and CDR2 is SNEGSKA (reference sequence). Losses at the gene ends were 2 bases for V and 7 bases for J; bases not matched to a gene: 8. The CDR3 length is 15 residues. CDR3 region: CSARSGTGGLGEAFF. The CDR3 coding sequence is TGCAGTGCTAGATCGGGGACAGGGGGCTTGGGTGAAGCTTTCTTT.

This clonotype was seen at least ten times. The chain's CDR3 is CASGRAGYNEQFF. For the CDR3, the DNA is TGTGCCAGCGGCAGAGCCGGGTACAATGAGCAGTTCTTC. The chain carries TRBV27 and TRBJ2-1; D gene ambiguous. Germline CDR1 MNHEY, CDR2 SMNVEV (reference sequence). With 8 bases removed from V and 4 bases from J, the gap between germline ends came to 12 bases. The CDR3 has 13 residues.

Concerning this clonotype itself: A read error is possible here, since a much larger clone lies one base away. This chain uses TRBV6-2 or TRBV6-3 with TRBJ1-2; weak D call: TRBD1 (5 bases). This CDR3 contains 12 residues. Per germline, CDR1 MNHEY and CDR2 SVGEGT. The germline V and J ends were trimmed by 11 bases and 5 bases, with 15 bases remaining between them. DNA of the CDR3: TGTGCCGGCACCGACAGACTTTATGGCTACACCTTC. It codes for CAGTDRLYGYTF.

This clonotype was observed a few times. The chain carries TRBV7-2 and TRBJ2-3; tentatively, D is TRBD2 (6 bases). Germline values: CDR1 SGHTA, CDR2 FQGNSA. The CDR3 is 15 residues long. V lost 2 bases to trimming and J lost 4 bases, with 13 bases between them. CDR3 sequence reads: CASSLTSGEADTQYF. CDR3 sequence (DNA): TGTGCCAGCAGCTTAACCTCGGGGGAGGCAGATACGCAGTATTTT.

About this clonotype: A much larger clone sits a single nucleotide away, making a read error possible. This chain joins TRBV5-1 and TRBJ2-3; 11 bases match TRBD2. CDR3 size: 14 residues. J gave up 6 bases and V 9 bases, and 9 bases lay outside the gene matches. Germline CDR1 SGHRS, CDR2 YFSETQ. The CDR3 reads CANSSGTSGDTQYF. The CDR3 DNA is TGCGCCAACAGTTCCGGGACTAGCGGCGATACGCAGTATTTT.

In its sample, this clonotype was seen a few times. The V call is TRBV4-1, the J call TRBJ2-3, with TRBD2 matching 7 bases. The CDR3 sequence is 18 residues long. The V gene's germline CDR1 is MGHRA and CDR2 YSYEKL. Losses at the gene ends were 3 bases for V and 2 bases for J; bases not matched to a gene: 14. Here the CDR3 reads CASSHPRRSSGPTDTQYF. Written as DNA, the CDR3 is TGCGCCAGCAGCCATCCCCGGAGGTCTAGCGGACCCACAGATACGCAGTATTTT.